The TCR beta chain described here comes from a study of blood T cell repertoires in COVID-19. Across the study: COVID-19 samples, acute and convalescent, were from the United States, Italy and Spain.

CDR3 length: 14 residues. V was trimmed by 2 bases and J by 1 base, leaving 9 bases between them. Per germline, CDR1 SGHTS and CDR2 YDEGEE. Study processing details: Nucleated cell counts were estimated from reference gene primer amplification. Assay used: immunoSEQ multiplex PCR; TCRdb lists only in-frame clones, some missing. V and J calls and clone size follow that table, whereas D and trimming were derived from the DNA. The sample has roughly 340,000 clones, 89% seen once. The receptor comes from a woman in her twenties or thirties with COVID-19, enrolled during active disease. Sequenced material: peripheral blood. The V call is TRBV5-8, the J call TRBJ1-1; tentatively, D is TRBD1 (5 bases). The CDR3 DNA follows: TGTGCCAGCAGCTTTAGACAGAAGAACACTGAAGCTTTCTTT. This translates into CASSFRQKNTEAFF.